Listed below are T cell receptor beta chains from one sample, sequenced in a study of T cell changes during pregnancy in multiple sclerosis. Some clones are missing from TCRdb's copy, which holds only in-frame ones; the method was immunoSEQ multiplex PCR. Here the sample spans about 50,000 clones, about 93% being singletons. Here the sequenced sample was CD4+ T cells from peripheral blood mononuclear cells, taken after pregnancy. The receptors come from a female donor with multiple sclerosis, enrolled in a pregnancy study. Each CDR3 is given with its conserved first and last residue. D genes are given only for firm matches. Clone size is shown for a subset of rows, as once, few, many or a class of expanded clone.

D: -; J: TRBJ1-2; size: -; V: TRBV7-2; CDR3: CASSFQTGADRGYTF; DNA: TGTGCCAGCAGCTTTCAGACAGGAGCCGACCGGGGCTACACCTTC
D: TRBD2; J: TRBJ2-5; size: -; V: TRBV5-1; CDR3: CASSLEPSGETQYF; DNA: TGCGCCAGCAGCTTGGAGCCTAGCGGAGAGACCCAGTACTTC
D: -; J: TRBJ2-7; size: -; V: TRBV28; CDR3: CASSSKGSGAYEQYF; DNA: TGTGCCAGCAGTTCTAAGGGTAGCGGTGCCTACGAGCAGTACTTC
D: -; J: TRBJ2-1; size: -; V: TRBV14; CDR3: CASSNIPYNEQFF; DNA: TGTGCCAGCAGTAATATCCCCTACAATGAGCAGTTCTTC
D: TRBD2; J: TRBJ2-4; size: -; V: TRBV9; CDR3: CASSAGLAGVWDPAKNIQYF; DNA: TGTGCCAGCAGCGCCGGACTAGCGGGAGTGTGGGATCCGGCCAAAAACATTCAGTACTTC
D: -; J: TRBJ1-1; size: -; V: TRBV6-5; CDR3: CASRRPTGHREAFF; DNA: TGTGCCAGCCGACGACCCACGGGACACCGTGAAGCTTTCTTT
D: TRBD1; J: TRBJ1-5; size: -; V: TRBV6-1; CDR3: CASSGQGNSNQPQHF; DNA: TGTGCCAGCAGCGGACAGGGCAATAGCAATCAGCCCCAGCATTTT
D: -; J: TRBJ2-7; size: -; V: TRBV6-1; CDR3: CASSATITRDTYEQYF; DNA: TGTGCCAGCAGTGCCACTATAACACGAGATACCTACGAGCAGTACTTC
D: -; J: TRBJ1-1; size: -; V: TRBV9; CDR3: CASSVELGRDTEAFF; DNA: TGTGCCAGCAGCGTAGAACTGGGCAGGGACACTGAAGCTTTCTTT
D: -; J: TRBJ2-7; size: -; V: TRBV7-9; CDR3: CASSLGATPGEQYF; DNA: TGTGCCAGCAGCTTAGGGGCCACTCCGGGGGAGCAGTACTTC
D: -; J: TRBJ1-2; size: -; V: TRBV29-1; CDR3: CSVELGGGYGYTF; DNA: TGCAGCGTTGAGCTGGGAGGTGGCTATGGCTACACCTTC
D: TRBD1; J: TRBJ2-2; size: -; V: TRBV7-9; CDR3: CASSISTGGGGGELFF; DNA: TGTGCCAGCAGCATTTCAACAGGGGGCGGAGGCGGGGAGCTGTTTTTT
D: TRBD2; J: TRBJ2-1; size: -; V: TRBV27; CDR3: CASSPRGGSYNEQFF; DNA: TGTGCCAGCAGTCCGAGGGGCGGGAGCTACAATGAGCAGTTCTTC
D: TRBD2; J: TRBJ2-7; size: -; V: TRBV4-1; CDR3: CASSQGPSSGHYEQYF; DNA: TGCGCCAGCAGCCAAGGACCTTCTAGCGGACACTACGAGCAGTACTTC
D: TRBD1; J: TRBJ1-1; size: -; V: TRBV19; CDR3: CASSRGQIVTEAFF; DNA: TGTGCCAGTAGTAGGGGACAGATAGTCACTGAAGCTTTCTTT
D: -; J: TRBJ1-2; size: -; V: TRBV4-1; CDR3: CASSQEISLPSYGYTF; DNA: TGCGCCAGCAGCCAAGAAATAAGTCTACCCTCCTATGGCTACACCTTC
D: -; J: TRBJ2-5; size: -; V: TRBV30; CDR3: CAWRGERGGPVSEETQYF; DNA: TGTGCCTGGAGGGGGGAAAGGGGAGGACCTGTTTCCGAGGAGACCCAGTACTTC
D: TRBD2; J: TRBJ2-1; size: -; V: TRBV7-6; CDR3: CASSLRAGGPSDEQFF; DNA: TGTGCCAGCAGCTTACGAGCGGGAGGGCCATCGGATGAGCAGTTCTTC
D: TRBD2; J: TRBJ2-1; size: -; V: TRBV5-4; CDR3: CASSPIAGGSNEQFF; DNA: TGTGCCAGCAGCCCAATAGCGGGAGGTTCAAATGAGCAGTTCTTC
D: -; J: TRBJ2-3; size: -; V: TRBV27; CDR3: CASSLWRSPADTQYF; DNA: TGTGCCAGCAGTTTGTGGCGGTCACCGGCAGATACGCAGTATTTT
D: -; J: TRBJ2-3; size: -; V: TRBV4-3; CDR3: CASSQDTAKRVSTDTQYF; DNA: TGCGCCAGCAGCCAAGATACGGCTAAACGGGTCTCTACAGATACGCAGTATTTT
D: TRBD2; J: TRBJ2-7; size: -; V: TRBV15; CDR3: CATSGDLAGDEQYF; DNA: TGTGCCACCAGCGGAGATCTAGCGGGAGACGAGCAGTACTTC
D: TRBD1; J: TRBJ1-2; size: -; V: TRBV25-1; CDR3: CASTRGQGSYGYTF; DNA: TGTGCCAGCACCCGCGGACAGGGGTCCTATGGCTACACCTTC
D: TRBD1; J: TRBJ2-1; size: -; V: TRBV14; CDR3: CASSPNRGDEQFF; DNA: TGTGCCAGCAGCCCTAACAGGGGGGATGAGCAGTTCTTC
D: -; J: TRBJ2-3; size: once; V: TRBV7-3; CDR3: CASSPQARTSTDTQYF; DNA: TGTGCCAGCAGCCCGCAGGCCAGGACTAGCACAGATACGCAGTATTTT
D: -; J: TRBJ2-2; size: -; V: TRBV5-1; CDR3: CASSLNMNTGELFF; DNA: TGCGCCAGCAGCTTGAACATGAACACCGGGGAGCTGTTTTTT
D: -; J: TRBJ1-5; size: -; V: TRBV7-2; CDR3: CASSAGHTERNQPQHF; DNA: TGTGCCAGCAGCGCCGGACACACTGAACGGAATCAGCCCCAGCATTTT
D: TRBD1; J: TRBJ1-2; size: -; V: TRBV19; CDR3: CASTDGQGNYGYTF; DNA: TGTGCCAGTACCGACGGACAGGGAAACTATGGCTACACCTTC
D: -; J: TRBJ1-5; size: -; V: TRBV7-9; CDR3: CASSLSGGGSNQPQHF; DNA: TGTGCCAGCAGCTTATCCGGGGGGGGTAGCAATCAGCCCCAGCATTTT
D: -; J: TRBJ1-1; size: few; V: TRBV20-1; CDR3: CKQGTEAFF; DNA: TGCAAACAGGGCACTGAAGCTTTCTTT
D: TRBD1; J: TRBJ1-1; size: -; V: TRBV18; CDR3: CASRLQGARTEAFF; DNA: TGTGCCAGCCGGCTTCAGGGGGCGCGCACTGAAGCTTTCTTT
D: TRBD2; J: TRBJ2-3; size: -; V: TRBV29-1; CDR3: CSVELAGVGTDTQYF; DNA: TGCAGCGTGGAACTAGCGGGAGTCGGCACAGATACGCAGTATTTT
D: -; J: TRBJ2-3; size: -; V: TRBV19; CDR3: CASSDSRGDTQYF; DNA: TGTGCCAGTAGTGATTCGAGGGGGGATACGCAGTATTTT
D: TRBD2; J: TRBJ2-3; size: -; V: TRBV5-4; CDR3: CASSSGLAGTDTQYF; DNA: TGTGCCAGCAGCTCCGGACTAGCGGGCACAGATACGCAGTATTTT
D: TRBD1; J: TRBJ1-1; size: -; V: TRBV27; CDR3: CASRFRDRRNTEAFF; DNA: TGTGCCAGCAGATTTCGGGACAGGAGGAACACTGAAGCTTTCTTT
D: TRBD2; J: TRBJ2-1; size: -; V: TRBV5-1; CDR3: CASSWRSTSGMSSYNEQFF; DNA: TGCGCCAGCAGCTGGCGGTCGACTAGCGGGATGAGCTCCTACAATGAGCAGTTCTTC
D: -; J: TRBJ2-5; size: -; V: TRBV6-5; CDR3: CASRPSGGLQETQYF; DNA: TGTGCCAGCAGGCCCTCAGGGGGGCTCCAAGAGACCCAGTACTTC
D: TRBD1; J: TRBJ1-2; size: once; V: TRBV6-5; CDR3: CASSYSGTGKGGYTF; DNA: TGTGCCAGCAGTTACTCTGGGACAGGGAAAGGTGGCTACACCTTC
D: TRBD1; J: TRBJ2-7; size: -; V: TRBV6-1; CDR3: CASGTGGYEQYF; DNA: TGTGCCAGCGGGACAGGGGGCTACGAGCAGTACTTC
D: -; J: TRBJ1-4; size: -; V: TRBV5-1; CDR3: CASSLGRTATNEKLFF; DNA: TGCGCCAGCAGCTTGGGGCGGACAGCAACTAATGAAAAACTGTTTTTT
D: -; J: TRBJ1-1; size: -; V: TRBV6-5; CDR3: CASRRGGTEAFF; DNA: TGTGCCAGCAGGAGGGGAGGAACTGAAGCTTTCTTT
D: -; J: TRBJ2-2; size: -; V: TRBV4-1; CDR3: CASSWQPGQSTGELFF; DNA: TGCGCCAGCAGCTGGCAACCGGGACAATCGACCGGGGAGCTGTTTTTT
D: -; J: TRBJ1-1; size: -; V: TRBV5-1; CDR3: CASSLQVMNTEAFF; DNA: TGCGCCAGCAGCTTACAGGTGATGAACACTGAAGCTTTCTTT
D: TRBD1; J: TRBJ2-7; size: -; V: TRBV5-5; CDR3: CASSLVGTGRTSEYF; DNA: TGTGCCAGCAGCTTGGTTGGGACAGGCAGAACAAGTGAGTACTTC
D: TRBD2; J: TRBJ2-4; size: -; V: TRBV27; CDR3: CASSEGLAGGAKNIQYF; DNA: TGTGCCAGCAGTGAGGGACTAGCGGGAGGCGCCAAAAACATTCAGTACTTC
D: TRBD2; J: TRBJ2-7; size: -; V: TRBV28; CDR3: CASTPGGEKSYEQYF; DNA: TGTGCCAGCACCCCGGGGGGGGAGAAATCCTACGAGCAGTACTTC